This T cell receptor beta chain was recorded in a study of blood T cell repertoires in COVID-19. Across the whole study: Both acute and convalescent COVID-19 samples were obtained from the United States, Italy and Spain. From T cells, B-cell-depleted T cells, or PBMCs came the material, which was cDNA or gDNA.

The authors' processing: Researchers report that nucleated cell counts were estimated from reference gene primer amplification. Profiling relied on immunoSEQ multiplex PCR, and the TCRdb table lists in-frame clones only, not all of them. The V and J calls and clone size come from that table; D and trimming were worked out from the DNA. The table has around 140,000 clones, 75% to 90% seen once. The origin of this receptor is a man aged 50-59 years with active or convalescent COVID-19. Sample: peripheral blood.

CDR3 nucleotides: TGTGCCAGCAGCTCAGGGTTCAGCAGAAACACCATATATTTT. This sequence encodes CASSSGFSRNTIYF. J is TRBJ1-3 and V is TRBV7-2; tentative D call: TRBD1 (5 bases). Germline assignment: CDR1 SGHTA and CDR2 FQGNSA. The germline V and J ends were trimmed by 4 bases and 5 bases, with 12 bases remaining between them. This CDR3 spans 14 amino acids.